This TCR beta chain was identified in a study of PD-1 blockade in classical Hodgkin lymphoma (TCRdb year 2020). In terms of the full investigation: Nivolumab dosing was 3 mg/kg intravenously every 2 weeks, continuing until either disease progression or unacceptable toxicity. The study used TCR beta sequencing and CyTOF to define a peripheral blood immune signature of response to PD-1 blockade in classical Hodgkin lymphoma. Broader findings and caveats from the paper: Lower diversity was observed in patients in whom nivolumab was started less than 1 year after ASCT, and these patients were excluded from later analyses so that confounding by immune reconstitution would be avoided. Trial patients with a complete response had baseline diversity similar to that of newly diagnosed patients, while partial responders and progressors had significantly lower diversity. By C4D1, a significant rise was seen in CD4+ TCR diversity but not in CD8+ TCR diversity (p=0.0027 vs p=0.16), and the rise was most apparent among complete responders (p=0.02). The study was restricted to a single clinical trial cohort, and the causes of repertoire differences, possibly disease activity or prior therapy, were left undefined. Baseline TCR diversity was reported as lower in newly diagnosed patients than in healthy donors, and lower still in relapsed/refractory patients.

The germline V gene sets CDR1 to SNHLY and CDR2 to FYNNEI. Trimming removed 6 bases from V and 4 bases from J, leaving 16 bases between the germline ends. The CDR3, cysteine through phenylalanine, is 14 amino acids long. The DNA shown is the 42-base CDR3, in frame from base 1. Details on this clone: Its antigen is still unknown. No much larger clonotype is one base removed from it; base qualities were not supplied.

Genomic DNA was isolated using the Qiagen DNeasy kit from unsorted PBMCs as well as from negatively selected CD4+ and CD8+ fractions. Amplification of TCR beta CDR3 regions was done by immunoSEQ multiplex PCR with primers that anneal to V and J segments. A synthetic immune receptor repertoire was used to minimize amplification bias, and remaining bias was computationally removed after sequencing. The authors' pipeline ran thus. Custom Python scripts were used to quantify repertoire diversity as the Shannon entropy index. Unsorted, CD4+ and CD8+ repertoires were examined separately, except in combined analyses, for which CD4+ and CD8+ sequences were merged in silico. Clonal expansion was defined as at least a 2-fold frequency increase after treatment relative to C1D1, with a pseudocount of 0.5 for undetected baseline clones. Singleton clones were defined as clones with 0 or 1 copy at C1D1, and non-singleton clones were defined as clones with 2 or more copies. Clones expanded in unsorted samples were assigned a CD4+, CD8+ or unknown annotation through matching of protein sequences in sorted samples from the same patient. Wilcoxon tests were applied to paired samples to test diversity changes from C1D1 to C4D1. The table comes from immuneACCESS by way of TCRdb, which keeps in-frame sequences with V and J called. Part of the clones is missing from these tables; in studies checked, under half for an unresolved V gene and the rest for unknown reasons. V and J calls and clone size are given by that table; D and trimming were obtained from the DNA. The sample table shows roughly 94,000 clones, and roughly 91% are seen once. Around 2% of the sample is held by the ten biggest clonotypes.

What the time point label conveys for this sample: cycle 4 day 1 (C4D1), after more than 5 weeks of nivolumab. Relapse after autologous stem cell transplantation had occurred in all trial patients, and cohorts A, B and C were distinguished by prior brentuximab vedotin exposure. The trial cohort was composed of under 70 patients with relapsed/refractory classical Hodgkin lymphoma, for whom complete response, partial response or progressive disease was recorded as best overall response. Single-agent nivolumab was administered to trial patients in the multi-cohort phase II CheckMate 205 trial. An independent review committee assessed best overall response by applying the 2007 International Working Group response criteria. PBMCs from the trial were collected at three points: immediately before nivolumab initiation (C1D1), and during therapy at cycle 2 day 1 and cycle 4 day 1. After peripheral blood was drawn into 8 mL Vacutainer Cell Preparation Tubes, PBMCs were isolated by centrifugation and then cryopreserved.

The clonotype was recovered from a human donor with classical Hodgkin lymphoma. The sequence links TRBV2 to TRBJ2-7, and the D gene may be TRBD2, 5 bases matching. This specimen was peripheral blood mononuclear cells (PBMCs), taken before the fourth cycle of nivolumab. CDR3 sequence: CASRKGRGQYEQYF. The DNA reads TGTGCCAGCAGAAAGGGTCGGGGTCAATACGAGCAGTACTTC.